This T cell receptor beta chain was identified during a study of liver allograft versus peripheral blood T cells. Turning to the study itself: Comparing T cell receptor repertoires in transplanted livers with those in recipients' peripheral blood was part of the design.

Points from the study as a whole: Liver allograft T cell receptor repertoires were reported to differ from peripheral blood repertoires.

This clonotype was recorded at least ten times. What it binds is unknown. TCRdb independently ran MiXCR on the reads; one entry per CDR3 protein. The sample carries 6,500 to 9,500 distinct CDR3 sequences, about a sixth recorded once. The CDR3 has 15 residues. In germline, CDR1 is SEHNR, CDR2 FQNEAQ (reference sequence). V dropped 3 bases and J dropped 4 bases, with 12 bases sitting between them. The chain combines TRBV7-9 with TRBJ1-4; D ambiguous. The clonotype originates from a human patient who had a liver transplant. Some of these T cells may belong to the graft donor. CDR3 region: CASSLGSQLNEKLFF. The DNA of the CDR3 is TGTGCCAGCAGCTTGGGCAGCCAACTTAATGAAAAACTGTTTTTT.